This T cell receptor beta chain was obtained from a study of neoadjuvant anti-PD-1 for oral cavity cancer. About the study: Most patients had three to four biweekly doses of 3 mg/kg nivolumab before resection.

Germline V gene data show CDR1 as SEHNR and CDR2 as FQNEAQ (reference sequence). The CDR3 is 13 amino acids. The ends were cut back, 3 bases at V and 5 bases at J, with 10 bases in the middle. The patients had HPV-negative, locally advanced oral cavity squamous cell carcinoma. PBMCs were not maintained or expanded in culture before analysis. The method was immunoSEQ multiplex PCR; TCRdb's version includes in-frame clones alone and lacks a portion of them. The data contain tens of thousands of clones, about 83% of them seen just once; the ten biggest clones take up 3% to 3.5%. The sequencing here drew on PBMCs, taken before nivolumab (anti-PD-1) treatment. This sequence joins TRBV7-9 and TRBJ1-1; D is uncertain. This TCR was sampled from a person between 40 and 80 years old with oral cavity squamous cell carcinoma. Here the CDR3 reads CASSFGLGTEAFF. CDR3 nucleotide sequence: TGTGCCAGCAGCTTTGGCTTGGGGACTGAAGCTTTCTTT.